This T cell receptor (beta chain) originates from a study of T cells after yellow fever vaccination. Points from the study as a whole: Abundant clonotypes from the bulk population could contaminate FACS-sorted repertoires. Post-booster repertoires contained most primary-vaccination clones again (roughly 97% CD4, approximately 88% CD8). Though it reached lower strength, the secondary response hit its peak faster, day 5 versus 15.

This clonotype appeared a few times. The antigen is undetermined. TCR cDNA, made by 5'RACE template switching, carried an added universal primer site and UMIs. TCRdb used MiXCR to reprocess the 5' RACE reads, holding one entry per CDR3 protein. Of tens of thousands of distinct CDR3 sequences in the sample, approximately 7% were seen once. Sequencing used CD8+ T cells sorted from PBMCs, obtained on the day of the first yellow fever vaccination. The clonotype originates from a man aged 18 to 29 who received the YFV17D yellow fever vaccine.

Here the CDR3 reads CSVNGANSYNEQFF. The CDR3 DNA follows: TGCAGTGTAAATGGGGCTAACTCCTACAATGAGCAGTTCTTC. This chain joins TRBV20-1 and TRBJ2-1; a possible D gene is TRBD1 (5 bases). Germline values: CDR1 DFQATT, CDR2 SNEGSKA (reference sequence). Trimming stripped 7 bases from V and 0 bases from J, with 13 bases between. This CDR3 region has 14 residues.